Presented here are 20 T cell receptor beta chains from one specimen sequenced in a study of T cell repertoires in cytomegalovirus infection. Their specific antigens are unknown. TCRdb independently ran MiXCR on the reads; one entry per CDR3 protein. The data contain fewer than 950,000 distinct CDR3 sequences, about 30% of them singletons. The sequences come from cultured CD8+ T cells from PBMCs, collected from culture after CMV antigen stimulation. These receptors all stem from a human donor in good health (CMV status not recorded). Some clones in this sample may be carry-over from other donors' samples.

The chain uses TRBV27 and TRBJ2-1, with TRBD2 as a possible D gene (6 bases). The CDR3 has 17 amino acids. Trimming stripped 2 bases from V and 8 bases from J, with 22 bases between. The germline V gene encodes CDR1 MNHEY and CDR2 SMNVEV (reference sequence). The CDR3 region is CASSLGWRGGSNYEQFF. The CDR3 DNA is TGTGCCAGCAGTTTAGGATGGCGGGGAGGTAGCAACTATGAGCAGTTCTTC.

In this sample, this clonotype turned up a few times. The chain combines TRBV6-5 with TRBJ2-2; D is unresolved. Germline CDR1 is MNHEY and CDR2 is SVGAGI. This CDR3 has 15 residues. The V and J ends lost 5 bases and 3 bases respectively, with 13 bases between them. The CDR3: CASSVLGPYTGELFF. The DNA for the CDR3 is TGTGCCAGCAGTGTACTTGGCCCCTACACCGGGGAGCTGTTTTTT.

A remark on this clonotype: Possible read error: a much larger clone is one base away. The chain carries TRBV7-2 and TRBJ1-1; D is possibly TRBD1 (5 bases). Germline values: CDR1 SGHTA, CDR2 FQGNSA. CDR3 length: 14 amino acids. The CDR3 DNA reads TGTGCCTGCAGCTTATGGGGGTCGAGCACTGAAGCTTTCTTT. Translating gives CACSLWGSSTEAFF.

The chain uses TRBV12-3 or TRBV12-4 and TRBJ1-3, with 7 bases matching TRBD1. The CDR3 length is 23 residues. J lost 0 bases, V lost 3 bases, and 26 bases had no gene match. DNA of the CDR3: TGTGCCAGCAGTTTCTGGGAAATGGGTGGTCTTTACGACAGGGTTGGCTCTGGAAACACCATATATTTT. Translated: CASSFWEMGGLYDRVGSGNTIYF.

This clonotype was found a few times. The CDR3 spells CASSLNYPGGRDTGELFF. In nucleotides, the CDR3 is TGTGCCAGCAGCTTGAATTACCCGGGGGGCCGGGACACCGGGGAGCTGTTTTTT. The chain joins TRBV5-6 to TRBJ2-2; D is perhaps TRBD2 (7 bases). CDR3 length equals 18 residues. Germline lookup yields CDR1 SGHDT and CDR2 YYEEEE. The germline V and J ends were trimmed by 1 base and 3 bases, with 19 bases remaining between them.

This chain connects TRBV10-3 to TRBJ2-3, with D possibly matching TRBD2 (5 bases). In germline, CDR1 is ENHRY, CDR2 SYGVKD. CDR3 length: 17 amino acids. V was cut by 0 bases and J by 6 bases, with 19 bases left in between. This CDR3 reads CAISESIGLSFLDTQYF. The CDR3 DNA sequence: TGTGCCATCAGTGAGTCGATTGGACTTTCTTTTTTGGATACGCAGTATTTT.

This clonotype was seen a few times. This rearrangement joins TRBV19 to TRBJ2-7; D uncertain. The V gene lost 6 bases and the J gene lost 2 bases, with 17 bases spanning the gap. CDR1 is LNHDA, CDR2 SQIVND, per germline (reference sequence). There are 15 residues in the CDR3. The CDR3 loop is CASSLSPGPTYEQYF. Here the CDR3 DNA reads TGTGCCAGTAGCCTCTCACCCGGCCCAACCTACGAGCAGTACTTC.

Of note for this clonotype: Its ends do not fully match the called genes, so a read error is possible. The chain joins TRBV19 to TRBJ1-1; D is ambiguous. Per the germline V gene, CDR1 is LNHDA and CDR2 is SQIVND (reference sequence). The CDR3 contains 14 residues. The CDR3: CASSITDINTEVFF. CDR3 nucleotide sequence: TGTGCCAGTAGTATAACAGATATTAACACTGAAGTTTTCTTT. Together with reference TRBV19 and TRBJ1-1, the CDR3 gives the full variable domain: DGGITQSPKYLFRKEGQNVTLSCEQNLNHDAMYWYRQDPGQGLRLIYYSQIVNDFQKGDIAEGYSVSREKKESFPLTVTSAQKNPTAFYLCASSITDINTEVFFGQGTRLTVV.

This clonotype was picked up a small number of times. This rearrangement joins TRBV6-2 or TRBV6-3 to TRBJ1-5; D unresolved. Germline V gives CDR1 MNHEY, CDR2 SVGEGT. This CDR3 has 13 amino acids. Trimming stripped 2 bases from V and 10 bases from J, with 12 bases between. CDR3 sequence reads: CASSYEETNPQHF. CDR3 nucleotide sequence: TGTGCCAGCAGTTACGAGGAGACTAATCCCCAGCATTTT.

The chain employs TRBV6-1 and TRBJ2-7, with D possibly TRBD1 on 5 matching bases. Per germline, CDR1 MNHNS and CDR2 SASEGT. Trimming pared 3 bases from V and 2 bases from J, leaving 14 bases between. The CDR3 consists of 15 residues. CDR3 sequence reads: CASSEPNRSPYEQYF. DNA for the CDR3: TGTGCCAGCAGTGAGCCGAACAGGAGTCCCTACGAGCAGTACTTC.

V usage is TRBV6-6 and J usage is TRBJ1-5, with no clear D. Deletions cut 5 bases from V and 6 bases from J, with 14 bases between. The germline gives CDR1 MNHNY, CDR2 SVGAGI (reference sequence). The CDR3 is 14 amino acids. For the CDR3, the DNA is TGTGCCAGCAGTGCTCTAGCACCAAGTCAGCCCCAGCATTTT. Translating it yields CASSALAPSQPQHF.

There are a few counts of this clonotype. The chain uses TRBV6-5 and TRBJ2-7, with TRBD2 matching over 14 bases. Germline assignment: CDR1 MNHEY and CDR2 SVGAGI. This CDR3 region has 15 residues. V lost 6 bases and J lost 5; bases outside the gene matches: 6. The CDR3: CASSPGLAGGDEQYV. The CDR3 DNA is TGTGCCAGCAGCCCCGGACTAGCGGGGGGTGACGAGCAGTACGTC.

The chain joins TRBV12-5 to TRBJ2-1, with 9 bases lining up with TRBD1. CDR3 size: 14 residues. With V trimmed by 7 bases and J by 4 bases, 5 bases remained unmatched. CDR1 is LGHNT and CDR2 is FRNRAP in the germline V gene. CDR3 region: CASVRDRAYNEQFF. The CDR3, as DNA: TGTGCTAGTGTTCGGGACAGGGCGTACAATGAGCAGTTCTTC. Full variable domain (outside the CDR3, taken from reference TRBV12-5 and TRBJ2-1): DARVTQTPRHKVTEMGQEVTMRCQPILGHNTVFWYRQTMMQGLELLAYFRNRAPLDDSGMPKDRFSAEMPDATLATLKIQPSEPRDSAVYFCASVRDRAYNEQFFGPGTRLTVL.

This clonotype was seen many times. CDR3 DNA sequence: TGTGCCAGCAGTAATACCGGCTACACTGAAGCTTTCTTT. Translating gives CASSNTGYTEAFF. The gene calls are TRBV7-2 and TRBJ1-1; D call uncertain. Germline loops: CDR1 SGHTA, CDR2 FQGNSA. The CDR3 sequence is 13 residues long. Deletions cut 6 bases from V and 3 bases from J, with 11 bases between.

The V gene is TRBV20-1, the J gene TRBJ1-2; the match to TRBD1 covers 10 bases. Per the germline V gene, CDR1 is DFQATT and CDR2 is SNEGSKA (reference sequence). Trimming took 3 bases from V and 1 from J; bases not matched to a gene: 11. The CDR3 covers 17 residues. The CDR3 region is CSARGTGVPLSNYGYTF. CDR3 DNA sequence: TGCAGTGCTAGGGGGACAGGGGTTCCCCTTAGTAACTATGGCTACACCTTC.

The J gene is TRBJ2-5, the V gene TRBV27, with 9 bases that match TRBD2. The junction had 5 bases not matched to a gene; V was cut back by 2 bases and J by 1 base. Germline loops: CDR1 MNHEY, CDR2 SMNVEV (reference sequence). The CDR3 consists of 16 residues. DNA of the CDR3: TGTGCCAGCAGTTTAGCTAGCGGGGACCTCCAAGAGACCCAGTACTTC. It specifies CASSLASGDLQETQYF.

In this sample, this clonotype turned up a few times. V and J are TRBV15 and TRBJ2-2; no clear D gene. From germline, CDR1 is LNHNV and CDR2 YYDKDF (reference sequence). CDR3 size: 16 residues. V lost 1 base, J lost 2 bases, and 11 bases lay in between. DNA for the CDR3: TGTGCCACCAGCAGAGGGGAACAGCCCAACACCGGGGAGCTGTTTTTT. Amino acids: CATSRGEQPNTGELFF. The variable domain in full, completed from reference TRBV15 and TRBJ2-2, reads DAMVIQNPRYQVTQFGKPVTLSCSQTLNHNVMYWYQQKSSQAPKLLFHYYDKDFNNEADTPDNFQSRRPNTSFCFLDIRSPGLGDTAMYLCATSRGEQPNTGELFFGEGSRLTVL.

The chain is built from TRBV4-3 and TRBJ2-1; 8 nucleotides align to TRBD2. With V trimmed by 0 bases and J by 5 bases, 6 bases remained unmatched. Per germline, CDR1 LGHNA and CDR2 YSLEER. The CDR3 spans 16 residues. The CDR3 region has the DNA TGCGCCAGCAGCCAAGATTCGCGGGGGGCCCACAATGAGCAGTTCTTC. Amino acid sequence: CASSQDSRGAHNEQFF.

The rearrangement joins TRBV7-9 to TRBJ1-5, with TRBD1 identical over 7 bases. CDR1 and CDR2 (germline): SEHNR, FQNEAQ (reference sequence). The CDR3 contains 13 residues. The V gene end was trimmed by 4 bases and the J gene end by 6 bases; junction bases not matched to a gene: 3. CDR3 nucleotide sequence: TGTGCCAGCAGCTCGGGACAGCGTCAGCCCCAGCATTTT. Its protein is CASSSGQRQPQHF.

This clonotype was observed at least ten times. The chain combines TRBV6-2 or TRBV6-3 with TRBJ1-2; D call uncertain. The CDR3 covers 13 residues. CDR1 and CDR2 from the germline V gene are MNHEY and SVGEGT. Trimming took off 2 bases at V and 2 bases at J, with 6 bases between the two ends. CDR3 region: CASSYGQNYGYTF. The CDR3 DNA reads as TGTGCCAGCAGTTACGGGCAGAACTATGGCTACACCTTC.